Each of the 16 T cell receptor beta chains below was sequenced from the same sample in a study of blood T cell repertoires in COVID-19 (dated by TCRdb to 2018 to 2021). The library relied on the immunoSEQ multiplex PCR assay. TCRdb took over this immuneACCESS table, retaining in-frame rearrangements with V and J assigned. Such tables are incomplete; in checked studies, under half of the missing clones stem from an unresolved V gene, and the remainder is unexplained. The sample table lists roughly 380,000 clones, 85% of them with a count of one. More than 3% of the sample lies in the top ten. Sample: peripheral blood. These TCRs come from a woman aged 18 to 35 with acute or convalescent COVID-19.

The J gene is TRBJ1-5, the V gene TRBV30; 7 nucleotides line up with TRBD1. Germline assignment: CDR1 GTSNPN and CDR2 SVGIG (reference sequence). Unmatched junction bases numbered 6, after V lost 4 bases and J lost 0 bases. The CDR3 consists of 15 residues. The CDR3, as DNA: TGTGCCTGGAAGACAGGGCCATATAGCAATCAGCCCCAGCATTTT. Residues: CAWKTGPYSNQPQHF. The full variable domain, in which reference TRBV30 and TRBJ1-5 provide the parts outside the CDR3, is SQTIHQWPATLVQPVGSPLSLECTVEGTSNPNLYWYRQAAGRGLQLLFYSVGIGQISSEVPQNLSASRPQDRQFILSSKKLLLSDSGFYLCAWKTGPYSNQPQHFGDGTRLSIL.

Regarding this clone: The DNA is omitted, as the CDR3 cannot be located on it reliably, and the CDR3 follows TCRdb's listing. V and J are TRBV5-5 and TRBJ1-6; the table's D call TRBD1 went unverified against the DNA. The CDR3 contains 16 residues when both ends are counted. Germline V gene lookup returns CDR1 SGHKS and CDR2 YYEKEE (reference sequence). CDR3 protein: CASSFSGQGSGSPLHF.

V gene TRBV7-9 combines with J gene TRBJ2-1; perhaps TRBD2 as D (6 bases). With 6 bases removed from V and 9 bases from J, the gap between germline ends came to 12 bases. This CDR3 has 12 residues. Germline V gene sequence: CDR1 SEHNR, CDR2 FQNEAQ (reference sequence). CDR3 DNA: TGTGCCAGCAGTTTAAGGGAGGTTGAGCAGTTCTTC. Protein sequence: CASSLREVEQFF.

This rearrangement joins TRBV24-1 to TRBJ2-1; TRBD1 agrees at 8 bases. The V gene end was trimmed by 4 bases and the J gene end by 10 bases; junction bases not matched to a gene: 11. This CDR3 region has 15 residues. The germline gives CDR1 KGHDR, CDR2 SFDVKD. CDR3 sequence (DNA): TGTGCCACCAGTGACCCGGGACAGGAGGGTAGGGAGCAGTTCTTC. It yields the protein CATSDPGQEGREQFF.

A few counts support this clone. CDR3 sequence: CASSQAAGTVNEKLFF. CDR3 in DNA: TGTGCCAGCAGCCAAGCTGCCGGGACAGTAAATGAAAAACTGTTTTTT. The chain employs TRBV11-2 and TRBJ1-4, with 7 positions matching TRBD1. CDR1 and CDR2 from the germline V gene are SGHAT and FQNNGV. V lost 5 bases to trimming and J lost 5 bases; unmatched junction nucleotides: 11. The CDR3 sequence is 16 residues long.

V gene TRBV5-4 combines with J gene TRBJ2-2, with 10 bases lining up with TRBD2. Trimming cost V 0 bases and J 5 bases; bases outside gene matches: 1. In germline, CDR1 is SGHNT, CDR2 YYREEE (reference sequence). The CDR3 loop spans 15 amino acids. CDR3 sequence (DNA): TGTGCCAGCAGCTTGGGGACTAGCGGAACCGGGGAGCTGTTTTTT. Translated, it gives CASSLGTSGTGELFF.

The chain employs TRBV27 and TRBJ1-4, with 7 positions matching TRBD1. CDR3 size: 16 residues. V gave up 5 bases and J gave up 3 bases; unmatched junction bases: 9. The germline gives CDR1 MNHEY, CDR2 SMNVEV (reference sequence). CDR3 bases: TGTGCCAGCAGTCCCCACAGGGGTAGACCTAATGAAAAACTGTTTTTT. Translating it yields CASSPHRGRPNEKLFF.

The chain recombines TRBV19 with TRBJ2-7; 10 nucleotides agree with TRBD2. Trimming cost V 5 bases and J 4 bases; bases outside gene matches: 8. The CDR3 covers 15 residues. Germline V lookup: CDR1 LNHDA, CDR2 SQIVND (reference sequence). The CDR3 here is CASSGVAGGPYEQYF. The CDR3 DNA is TGTGCCAGTAGTGGAGTAGCGGGGGGTCCTTACGAGCAGTACTTC.

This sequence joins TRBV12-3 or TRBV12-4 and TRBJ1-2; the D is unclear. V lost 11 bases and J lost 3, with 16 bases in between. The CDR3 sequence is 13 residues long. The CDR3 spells CACPQRLDYGYTF. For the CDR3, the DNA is TGTGCCTGCCCACAGCGGTTGGACTATGGCTACACCTTC.

The CDR3 DNA sequence: TGTGCCAGTCATGAGACGGGCAGGGGACCCGAGACCCAGTACTTC. Translated: CASHETGRGPETQYF. The chain combines TRBV19 with TRBJ2-5; a weak D match, TRBD1 (6 bases). CDR3 length equals 15 residues. V shed 8 bases and J shed 5 bases, with 21 bases lying between them. Germline V gene lookup returns CDR1 LNHDA and CDR2 SQIVND (reference sequence).

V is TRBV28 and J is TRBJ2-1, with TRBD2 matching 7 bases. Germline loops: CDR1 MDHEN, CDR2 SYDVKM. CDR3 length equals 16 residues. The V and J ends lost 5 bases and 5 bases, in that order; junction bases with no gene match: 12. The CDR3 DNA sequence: TGTGCCAGCAGTCCCCGAGCGGGAAAGTGGGACAATGAGCAGTTCTTC. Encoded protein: CASSPRAGKWDNEQFF.

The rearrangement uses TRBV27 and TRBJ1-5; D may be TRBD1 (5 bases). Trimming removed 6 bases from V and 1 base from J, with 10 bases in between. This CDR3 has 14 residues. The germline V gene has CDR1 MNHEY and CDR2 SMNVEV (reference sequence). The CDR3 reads CASRPDSSNQPQHF. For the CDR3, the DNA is TGTGCCAGCAGACCCGACAGCAGCAATCAGCCCCAGCATTTT.

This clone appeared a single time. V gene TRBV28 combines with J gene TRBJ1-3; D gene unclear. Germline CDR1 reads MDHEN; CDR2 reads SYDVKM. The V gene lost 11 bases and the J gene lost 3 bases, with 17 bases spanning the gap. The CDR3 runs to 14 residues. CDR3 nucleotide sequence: TGTGCCTCAACCCCTTCGCGGGGTGGAAACACCATATATTTT. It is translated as CASTPSRGGNTIYF. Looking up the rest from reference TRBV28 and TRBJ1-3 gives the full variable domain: DVKVTQSSRYLVKRTGEKVFLECVQDMDHENMFWYRQDPGLGLRLIYFSYDVKMKEKGDIPEGYSVSREKKERFSLILESASTNQTSMYLCASTPSRGGNTIYFGEGSWLTVV.

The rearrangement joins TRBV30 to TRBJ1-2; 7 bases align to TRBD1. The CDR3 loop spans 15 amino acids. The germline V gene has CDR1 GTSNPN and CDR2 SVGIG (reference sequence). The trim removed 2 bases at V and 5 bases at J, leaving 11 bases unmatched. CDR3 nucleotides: TGTGCCTGGAGTTTATTGACAGGGTTGCGGTATGGCTACACCTTC. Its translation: CAWSLLTGLRYGYTF.

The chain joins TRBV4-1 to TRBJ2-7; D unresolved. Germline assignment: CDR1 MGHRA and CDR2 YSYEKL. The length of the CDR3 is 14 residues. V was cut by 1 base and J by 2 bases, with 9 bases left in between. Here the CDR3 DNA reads TGCGCCAGCAGCCAAGGTATCAGTACCTACGAGCAGTACTTC. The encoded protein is CASSQGISTYEQYF.

The CDR3 reads CASSLGEQGSMTGELFF. The DNA of the CDR3 is TGTGCCAGCAGCTTAGGGGAACAGGGGAGTATGACCGGGGAGCTGTTTTTT. The chain is built from TRBV13 and TRBJ2-2; 7 bases match TRBD1. CDR1 is PRHDT, CDR2 FYEKMQ, per germline (reference sequence). The V and J ends lost 0 bases and 5 bases, in that order; junction bases with no gene match: 9. This CDR3 spans 17 amino acids.